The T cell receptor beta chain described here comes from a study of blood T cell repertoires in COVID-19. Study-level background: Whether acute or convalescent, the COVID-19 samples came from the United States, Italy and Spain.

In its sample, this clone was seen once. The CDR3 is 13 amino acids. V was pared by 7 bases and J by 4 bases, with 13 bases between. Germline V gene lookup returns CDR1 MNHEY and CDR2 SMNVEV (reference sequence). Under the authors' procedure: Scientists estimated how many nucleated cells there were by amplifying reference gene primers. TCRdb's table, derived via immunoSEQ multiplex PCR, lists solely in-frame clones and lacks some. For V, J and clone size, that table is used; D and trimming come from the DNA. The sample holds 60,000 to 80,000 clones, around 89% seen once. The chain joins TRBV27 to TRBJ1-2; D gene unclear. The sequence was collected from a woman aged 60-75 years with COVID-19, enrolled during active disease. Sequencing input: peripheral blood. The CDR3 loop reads CASTSSRGYGYTF. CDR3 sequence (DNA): TGTGCCAGCACCTCCTCGAGAGGCTATGGCTACACCTTC.